This T cell receptor beta chain is from a study of T-cell memory formation after mild COVID-19. Each CDR3 protein is one row after TCRdb ran MiXCR on the 5' RACE reads. This sample has about 160,000 distinct CDR3 sequences, with roughly 30% found just once. Study-level points and caveats: Clones that contracted from day 15 to 85 had balanced CD4/CD8; later expanders were CD4+ biased.

The CDR3 totals 13 residues. The V gene lost 0 bases and the J gene lost 7 bases, with 10 bases spanning the gap. In germline, CDR1 is GTSNPN, CDR2 SVGIG (reference sequence). As regards this clonotype: Antigen: not known.

This sequence was found in an adult woman who had mild COVID-19 (a few samples of this study predate the infection). Cell type and time point are not known. The chain recombines TRBV30 with TRBJ1-5, with D maybe TRBD1 (6 bases). Sequencing input: PBMCs or a T cell subset sorted from them (not recorded which). The CDR3 nucleotides are TGTGCCTGGAGTGTACAGGGTAACCAGCCCCAGCATTTT. It translates to CAWSVQGNQPQHF.